This T cell receptor (beta chain) was documented in a study of low-dose radiotherapy and immunotherapy resistance in tumors. Using a constant-region primer together with a V-primer adapter, TCRs were subjected to around 20 PCR cycles of amplification. TCRdb independently ran MiXCR on the reads; one entry per CDR3 protein. The table lists roughly 48,000 distinct CDR3 sequences, approximately 35% of them singletons. As for time point: after trial treatment. Treatment in this sample: LDRT plus nivolumab, ipilimumab, low-dose cyclophosphamide and aspirin (RACIN trial). Trimming at V came to 4 bases and at J to 0 bases, leaving 4 bases not matched to a gene. The CDR3 spans 16 residues. Germline CDR1 LGHDT, CDR2 YNNKEL (reference sequence).

The sequencing here drew on PBMCs, taken after low-dose radiotherapy plus immunotherapy. The TCR sequence derives from a male donor with rectosigmoid adenocarcinoma. J is TRBJ1-3 and V is TRBV3-1, with 9 bases matching TRBD1. The CDR3 DNA follows: TGTGCCAGCAGCCGAGACAGGGGGAGCTCTGGAAACACCATATATTTT. It specifies CASSRDRGSSGNTIYF.